This TCR beta chain was captured by sequencing in a study of CD8+CD57+ T cells in acquired aplastic anemia. Genomic DNA was employed as the template in profiling TCR beta VDJ and CDR3. Using its own MiXCR run on the reads, TCRdb lists one record per CDR3 protein. The table lists tens of thousands of distinct CDR3 sequences, approximately 70% of them singletons. V shed 8 bases and J shed 8 bases, with 18 bases lying between them. The CDR3 runs 13 residues. Germline V gene lookup returns CDR1 LNHDA and CDR2 SQIVND (reference sequence). General study results and limits: Patients had roughly 31 CD8+ CDR3 sequences in common with controls (the shared set).

Patients included in sequencing had previously demonstrated CD8+CD57+ cell expansion by flow cytometry. Diagnosis of severe acquired aplastic anemia applied to all patients. Concerning this clonotype: What it recognizes is unknown.

The sample comprised sorted CD4+, CD8+, or CD8+CD57+ T cells (not recorded which) from PBMCs. V gene TRBV19 combines with J gene TRBJ1-2; D is unresolved. The clonotype originates from a human donor with aplastic anemia. The CDR3 DNA sequence: TGTGCCAGTTCTCCCGGGCCCATCGGGGGCTACACCTTC. It specifies CASSPGPIGGYTF.